This T cell receptor beta chain was retrieved from a study of long-term antiretroviral therapy in people with HIV. V dropped 6 bases and J dropped 2; count of bases not matched to a gene: 13. The CDR3 has 17 residues. Comments on this clone: Antigen unknown.

The run of the v3.0 immunoSEQ assay was at survey level. Sequenced by immunoSEQ multiplex PCR; TCRdb stores in-frame clones only, minus some. Of almost 20,000 clones detected, roughly 78% appear once; the ten largest clones hold over 8.5%. Findings of the study overall: Diversity went up after ART and still fell short of transplant donor controls.

The material was unsorted PBMCs, obtained 0.2 years after starting antiretroviral therapy. The chain carries TRBV23-1 and TRBJ2-3, with 8 bases identical to TRBD2. TRBV23-1 belongs to the ORF category, with a function that is uncertain. The sequence was collected from a woman aged 40 to 55 with HIV. CDR3 nucleotide sequence: TGCGCCAGCAGGTTTAGTAAGGAGCGGGGGTTCACAGATACGCAGTATTTT. Amino acids: CASRFSKERGFTDTQYF.